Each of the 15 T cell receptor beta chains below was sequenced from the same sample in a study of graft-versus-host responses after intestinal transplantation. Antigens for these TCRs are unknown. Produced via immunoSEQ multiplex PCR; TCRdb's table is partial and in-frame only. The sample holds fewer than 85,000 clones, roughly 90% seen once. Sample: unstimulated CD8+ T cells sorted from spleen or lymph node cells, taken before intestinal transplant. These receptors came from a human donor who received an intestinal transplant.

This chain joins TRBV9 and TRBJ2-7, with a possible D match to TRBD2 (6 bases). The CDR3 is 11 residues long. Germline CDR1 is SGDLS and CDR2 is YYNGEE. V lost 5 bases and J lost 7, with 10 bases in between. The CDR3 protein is CASSEGGEQYF. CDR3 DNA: TGTGCCAGCAGTGAGGGAGGAGAGCAGTACTTC.

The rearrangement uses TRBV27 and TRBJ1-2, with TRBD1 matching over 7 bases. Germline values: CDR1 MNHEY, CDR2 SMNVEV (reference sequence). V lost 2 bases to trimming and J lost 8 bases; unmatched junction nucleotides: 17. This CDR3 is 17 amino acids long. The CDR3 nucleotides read TGTGCCAGCAGTTTAGGGGGGCCCCAGGGGGGAATCAGGGGCTACACCTTC. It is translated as CASSLGGPQGGIRGYTF.

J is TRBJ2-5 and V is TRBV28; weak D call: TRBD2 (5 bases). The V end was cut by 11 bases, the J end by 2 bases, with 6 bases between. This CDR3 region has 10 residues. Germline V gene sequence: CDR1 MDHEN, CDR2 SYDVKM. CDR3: CASGQETQYF. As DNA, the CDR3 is TGTGCCTCGGGACAAGAGACCCAGTACTTC.

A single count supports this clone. The DNA of the CDR3 is TGCGCCAGCAGCTTGCAATTCGCGTGGAGGGGGCCCAAATACGGAAAACTGTTTTTT. Protein: CASSLQFAWRGPKYGKLFF. The gene calls are TRBV5-1 and TRBJ1-4, with TRBD1 matching over 7 bases. CDR3 length equals 19 residues. Germline V gives CDR1 SGHRS, CDR2 YFSETQ. V dropped 1 base and J dropped 10; count of bases not matched to a gene: 22.

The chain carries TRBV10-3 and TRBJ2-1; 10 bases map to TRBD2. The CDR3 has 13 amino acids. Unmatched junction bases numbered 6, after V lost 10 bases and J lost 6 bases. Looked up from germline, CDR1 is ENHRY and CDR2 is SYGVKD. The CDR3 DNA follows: TGTGCCACTACTAGCGGGACCGTCAATGAGCAGTTCTTC. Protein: CATTSGTVNEQFF.

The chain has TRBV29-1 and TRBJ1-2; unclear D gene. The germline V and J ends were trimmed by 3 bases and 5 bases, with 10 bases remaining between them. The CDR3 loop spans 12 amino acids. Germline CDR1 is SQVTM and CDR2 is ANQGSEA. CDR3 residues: CSVDEQRYGYTF. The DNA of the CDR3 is TGCAGCGTTGATGAGCAGAGGTATGGCTACACCTTC.

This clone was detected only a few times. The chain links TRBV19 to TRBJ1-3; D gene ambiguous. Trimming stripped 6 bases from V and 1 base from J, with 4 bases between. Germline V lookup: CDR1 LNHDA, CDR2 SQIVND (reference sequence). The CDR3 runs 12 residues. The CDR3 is CASSMSGNTIYF. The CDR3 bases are TGTGCCAGTAGCATGTCTGGAAACACCATATATTTT.

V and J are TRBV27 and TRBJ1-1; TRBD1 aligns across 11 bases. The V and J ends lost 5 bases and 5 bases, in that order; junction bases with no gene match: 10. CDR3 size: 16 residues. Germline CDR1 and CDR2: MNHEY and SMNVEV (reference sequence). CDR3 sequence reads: CASSHLGQGAGTEAFF. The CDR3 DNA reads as TGTGCCAGCAGTCACCTCGGACAGGGGGCGGGAACTGAAGCTTTCTTT.

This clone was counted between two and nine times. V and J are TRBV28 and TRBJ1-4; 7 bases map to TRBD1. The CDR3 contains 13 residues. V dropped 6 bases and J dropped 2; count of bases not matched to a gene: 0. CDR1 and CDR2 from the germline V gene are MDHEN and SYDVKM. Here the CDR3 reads CASRTGTNEKLFF. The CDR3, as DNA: TGTGCCAGCAGGACAGGGACTAATGAAAAACTGTTTTTT.

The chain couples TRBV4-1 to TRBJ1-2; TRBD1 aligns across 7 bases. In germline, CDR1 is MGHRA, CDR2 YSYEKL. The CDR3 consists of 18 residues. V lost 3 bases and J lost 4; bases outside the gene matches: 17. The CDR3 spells CASSQSLFSRDSFYGYTF. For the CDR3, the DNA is TGCGCCAGCAGCCAGAGCCTATTTTCCCGGGACAGTTTCTATGGCTACACCTTC.

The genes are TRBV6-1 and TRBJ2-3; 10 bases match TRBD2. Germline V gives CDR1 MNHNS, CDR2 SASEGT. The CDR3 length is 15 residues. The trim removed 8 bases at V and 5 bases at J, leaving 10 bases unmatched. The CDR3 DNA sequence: TGTGCCAGCCAAGACGCCGGGACTAGCGAAGATACGCAGTATTTT. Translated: CASQDAGTSEDTQYF.

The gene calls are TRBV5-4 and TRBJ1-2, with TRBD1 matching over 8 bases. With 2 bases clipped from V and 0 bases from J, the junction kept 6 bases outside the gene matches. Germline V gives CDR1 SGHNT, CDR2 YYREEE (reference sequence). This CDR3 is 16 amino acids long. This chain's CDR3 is CASSLRGQGPNYGYTF. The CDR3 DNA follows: TGTGCCAGCAGCTTAAGAGGACAGGGACCTAACTATGGCTACACCTTC. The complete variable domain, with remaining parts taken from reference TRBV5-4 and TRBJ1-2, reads ETGVTQSPTHLIKTRGQQVTLRCSSQSGHNTVSWYQQALGQGPQFIFQYYREEENGRGNFPPRFSGLQFPNYSSELNVNALELDDSALYLCASSLRGQGPNYGYTFGSGTRLTVV.

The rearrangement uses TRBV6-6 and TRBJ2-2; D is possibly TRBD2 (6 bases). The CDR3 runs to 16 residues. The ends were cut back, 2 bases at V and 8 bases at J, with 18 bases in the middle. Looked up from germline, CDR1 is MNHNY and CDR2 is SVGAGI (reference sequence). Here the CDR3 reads CASSYPVGEAGGELFF. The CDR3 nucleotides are TGTGCCAGCAGTTACCCTGTGGGGGAGGCGGGGGGGGAGCTGTTTTTT.

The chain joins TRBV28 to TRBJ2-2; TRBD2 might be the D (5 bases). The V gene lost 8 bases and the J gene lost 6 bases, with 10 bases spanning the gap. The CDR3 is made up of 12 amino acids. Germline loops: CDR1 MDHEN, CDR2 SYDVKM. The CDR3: CASWRRAGELFF. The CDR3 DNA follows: TGTGCCAGCTGGAGGCGCGCCGGGGAGCTGTTTTTT.

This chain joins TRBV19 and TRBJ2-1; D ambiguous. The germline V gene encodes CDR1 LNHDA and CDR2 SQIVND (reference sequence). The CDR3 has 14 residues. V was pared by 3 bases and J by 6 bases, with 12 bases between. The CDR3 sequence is CASSITKPLNEQFF. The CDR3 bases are TGTGCCAGTAGTATTACAAAACCCCTCAATGAGCAGTTCTTC.